The 14 T cell receptor beta chains in this list originate from one sample, sequenced in a study of cytomegalovirus exposure and HLA in healthy donors. The PCR employed 60 Vbeta primers together with 13 Jbeta primers. Clones were read by immunoSEQ multiplex PCR, and TCRdb kept only the in-frame ones, dropping some. The profile covers approximately 100,000 clones, with approximately 81% appearing a single time and approximately 4% taken by the ten largest. The sample taken for sequencing was PBMCs. These receptors came from a woman aged 40 to 50 in good health and CMV-seropositive.

This clone has just one count. V and J are TRBV7-9 and TRBJ2-1; 12 bases are a match to TRBD2. V was pared by 3 bases and J by 4 bases, with 7 bases of the junction left unmatched. Per the germline V gene, CDR1 is SEHNR and CDR2 is FQNEAQ (reference sequence). The CDR3 consists of 17 residues. CDR3: CASSLAGLAGAYNEQFF. CDR3 nucleotides: TGTGCCAGCAGCTTGGCGGGACTAGCGGGTGCTTACAATGAGCAGTTCTTC.

The chain combines TRBV6-1 with TRBJ2-7; D might be TRBD1 (6 bases). This CDR3 spans 18 amino acids. The germline CDR1 and CDR2 sequences are MNHNS and SASEGT. Trimming removed 2 bases from V and 4 bases from J, with 24 bases in between. DNA of the CDR3: TGTGCCAGCAGTGAATTAGCTATAGCGTTAGACAGGATGTACGAGCAGTACTTC. Translated, it gives CASSELAIALDRMYEQYF.

V is TRBV7-2 and J is TRBJ2-7; D is uncertain. The V end lost 9 bases, the J end lost 2 bases, and 14 bases lay between the germline ends. This CDR3 is built from 13 residues. Germline V gives CDR1 SGHTA, CDR2 FQGNSA. The CDR3 nucleotides read TGTGCCAGTACCCTAGAGAACCCCTACGAGCAGTACTTC. Its translation: CASTLENPYEQYF.

The CDR3 loop is CASRGLAESYEQYF. The CDR3 DNA sequence: TGCGCCAGCAGAGGACTAGCGGAGTCCTACGAGCAGTACTTC. The V and J genes are TRBV5-1 and TRBJ2-7; TRBD2 aligns across 10 bases. Looked up from germline, CDR1 is SGHRS and CDR2 is YFSETQ. CDR3 length equals 14 residues. With V trimmed by 5 bases and J by 1 base, 3 bases remained unmatched.

The chain uses TRBV2 and TRBJ2-5; TRBD2 matches at 9 bases. The CDR3 has 14 amino acids. Looked up from germline, CDR1 is SNHLY and CDR2 is FYNNEI. V lost 4 bases, J lost 1 base, and 1 base stayed unmatched. The DNA of the CDR3 is TGTGCCAGCAGTGGACTAGCGGTCCAAGAGACCCAGTACTTC. Protein product: CASSGLAVQETQYF.

The rearrangement joins TRBV2 to TRBJ2-3; TRBD2 matches 14 bases. CDR3 length: 18 residues. Germline assignment: CDR1 SNHLY and CDR2 FYNNEI. The V and J ends lost 1 base and 5 bases, in that order; junction bases with no gene match: 8. Here the CDR3 reads CASSEGGGLAGALDTQYF. As DNA, the CDR3 is TGTGCCAGCAGTGAAGGTGGGGGACTAGCGGGAGCCCTAGATACGCAGTATTTT.

This clone was counted only a few times. This chain uses TRBV6-4 with TRBJ2-2; 10 bases line up with TRBD1. V lost 6 bases, J lost 1 base, and 2 bases stayed unmatched. From germline, CDR1 is MRHNA and CDR2 SNTAGT. The CDR3 is 15 amino acids. CDR3 sequence reads: CASSRDRGNTGELFF. CDR3 DNA sequence: TGTGCCAGCAGCCGGGACAGGGGGAACACCGGGGAGCTGTTTTTT.

V is TRBV25-1 and J is TRBJ2-1, with TRBD2 matching 9 bases. CDR1 and CDR2 (germline): MGHDK, SYGVNS. This CDR3 comprises 16 residues. Trimming took 2 bases from V and 9 from J; bases not matched to a gene: 11. The CDR3 coding sequence is TGTGCCAGCAGTGAAGCGGCGGGAGGGGGATCTCTTGAGCAGTTCTTC. Translating it yields CASSEAAGGGSLEQFF.

The chain combines TRBV5-8 with TRBJ1-2, with 7 bases aligning to TRBD1. CDR1 SGHTS and CDR2 YDEGEE come from the germline V gene. Unmatched junction bases numbered 8, after V lost 4 bases and J lost 2 bases. This CDR3 contains 15 residues. CDR3 nucleotide sequence: TGTGCCAGCAGCACCACAGGGGCCGTGAACTATGGCTACACCTTC. Residues: CASSTTGAVNYGYTF.

The V call is TRBV28, the J call TRBJ2-5; 8 nucleotides agree with TRBD2. CDR1 and CDR2 (germline): MDHEN, SYDVKM. V was pared by 8 bases and J by 5 bases, with 10 bases of the junction left unmatched. The length of the CDR3 is 14 residues. CDR3 coding DNA: TGTGCCAGCCGTACGGCGGGAGGATGGGAGACCCAGTACTTC. Amino acids: CASRTAGGWETQYF.

V and J are TRBV6-4 and TRBJ2-6; D possibly corresponds to TRBD1 (6 bases). The ends were cut back, 2 bases at V and 4 bases at J, with 12 bases in the middle. Germline CDR1 is MRHNA and CDR2 is SNTAGT. The CDR3 totals 16 residues. This chain's CDR3 is CASSDRGTSGANVLTF. CDR3 DNA: TGTGCCAGCAGTGACAGAGGGACATCCGGGGCCAACGTCCTGACTTTC.

The chain uses TRBV20-1 and TRBJ1-3; D gene uncertain. In germline, CDR1 is DFQATT, CDR2 SNEGSKA (reference sequence). The CDR3 loop spans 11 amino acids. V was trimmed by 3 bases and J by 3 bases, leaving 3 bases between them. CDR3 loop: CSARSGNTIYF. The CDR3 DNA follows: TGCAGTGCTAGGAGTGGAAACACCATATATTTT.

The table lists this clone with a few counts. CDR3 in amino acids: CASSDSAGGADTQYF. CDR3 sequence (DNA): TGTGCCAGCAGTGACAGCGCGGGAGGAGCAGATACGCAGTATTTT. The rearrangement links TRBV6-4 to TRBJ2-3; 8 nucleotides align to TRBD2. V was pared by 2 bases and J by 4 bases, with 5 bases of the junction left unmatched. CDR1 and CDR2 (germline): MRHNA, SNTAGT. CDR3 length: 15 residues.

This chain connects TRBV29-1 to TRBJ2-7; 8 bases align to TRBD1. The CDR3 runs 15 residues. The junction had 9 bases not matched to a gene; V was cut back by 3 bases and J by 2 bases. Germline-derived CDR1 and CDR2 are SQVTM and ANQGSEA. Here the CDR3 DNA reads TGCAGCGTTGAGGCTCCCGGGACAGGTCCCTACGAGCAGTACTTC. It is translated as CSVEAPGTGPYEQYF.